This TCR beta chain came from a study of T-cell reconstitution after alpha-beta-depleted transplantation in children. Germline trimming cut 4 bases from V and 4 bases from J; bases unmatched to any gene: 9. There are 16 residues in the CDR3. Germline V lookup: CDR1 SGHVS, CDR2 FQNEAQ. Construction of the TCRbeta library involved unique molecular identifiers. TCRdb re-called the PCR reads with MiXCR, one entry per CDR3 protein. The data show about 690,000 distinct CDR3 sequences, over 15% seen once. This clonotype was recorded many times. The sequence derives from a human donor who donated a stem cell graft to a child with acute myeloid leukemia. The sample in question was PBMCs from the stem cell graft donor, obtained from the stem cell graft. The rearrangement joins TRBV7-8 to TRBJ2-2; 7 bases align to TRBD1. Written as DNA, the CDR3 is TGTGCCAGCAGCTCTTCCAGGGGGTCGGCCACCGGGGAGCTGTTTTTT. It translates to CASSSSRGSATGELFF.